Sequencing of this T cell receptor beta chain was carried out in a study of control samples from healthy donors and cancer patients. This CDR3 comprises 15 residues. V was cut by 4 bases and J by 0 bases, with 12 bases left in between. Germline V gene lookup returns CDR1 LGHDT and CDR2 YNNKEL (reference sequence). Assay used: immunoSEQ multiplex PCR; TCRdb lists only in-frame clones, some missing. The table has about 120,000 clones, about 86% seen once. The chain has TRBV3-1 (or the pseudogene TRBV3-2) and TRBJ1-1, with D perhaps matching TRBD1 (5 bases). This clonotype was obtained from a man aged 25-40 years in good health. The source material was blood. CDR3: CASSLTGTMNTEAFF. CDR3 in DNA: TGTGCCAGCAGCCTCACCGGGACGATGAACACTGAAGCTTTCTTT.